This TCR beta chain was obtained from a study of blood T cells in healthy people across ages. This clonotype came up once. Through a sample-barcoded 5' primer and a J-beta primer mix, a second PCR was run for roughly 6 to 11 cycles. In TCRdb, the 5' RACE reads were re-called with MiXCR into one record per CDR3 protein. In the table there are over 600,000 distinct CDR3 sequences, around 45% of which are singletons. V was clipped by 0 bases and J by 6 bases; unmatched bases: 7. This CDR3 comprises 15 residues. Germline CDR1 and CDR2: GTSNPN and SVGIG (reference sequence). The rearrangement uses TRBV30 and TRBJ2-1; TRBD2 matches at 8 bases. The TCR was taken from a man older than 75 in good health. Sequencing was carried out using blood. The DNA for the CDR3 is TGTGCCTGGAGTGTTGATAGCGGGGCAGCCAATGAGCAGTTCTTC. Protein: CAWSVDSGAANEQFF.